A selection of T cell receptor beta chains follows, all from one sample in a study of CD8+ T cells in alopecia areata. Assay used: immunoSEQ multiplex PCR; TCRdb lists only in-frame clones, some missing. The sample includes some 110,000 clones, 58% of them seen just once. This specimen was CD8+ T cells sorted from blood, taken at week 4, from a patient treated with tofacitinib. The receptor set was obtained from a human donor with alopecia areata. Both conserved end residues are part of each CDR3. The order of the fields is V gene, D gene, clone size, J gene, CDR3 protein, CDR3 DNA. A D gene is named only where the DNA matches it firmly. Where a row states a size, it is once, few, many or the class of an expanded clone; other rows omit it.

V: TRBV27; D: TRBD1; size: few; J: TRBJ1-5; CDR3: CAIGTGEGQPQHF; DNA: TGTGCCATTGGGACAGGGGAGGGTCAGCCCCAGCATTTT
V: TRBV30; D: NA; size: NA; J: TRBJ2-1; CDR3: CAWSPVGPEQFF; DNA: TGTGCCTGGAGTCCCGTAGGTCCTGAGCAGTTCTTC
V: TRBV30; D: NA; size: NA; J: TRBJ2-7; CDR3: CACSDTYEQYF; DNA: TGTGCCTGCAGCGACACCTACGAGCAGTACTTC
V: TRBV6-5; D: TRBD1; size: NA; J: TRBJ2-5; CDR3: CASSQRQGAQETQYF; DNA: TGTGCCAGCAGCCAGAGACAGGGCGCACAAGAGACCCAGTACTTC
V: TRBV29-1; D: TRBD2; size: few; J: TRBJ2-3; CDR3: CSVLTSGGGDTQYF; DNA: TGCAGCGTTCTGACTAGCGGGGGTGGTGATACGCAGTATTTT
V: TRBV4-2; D: TRBD2; size: few; J: TRBJ2-7; CDR3: CASSQDRGVGASEQYF; DNA: TGTGCCAGCAGCCAAGATCGGGGGGTTGGGGCCTCCGAGCAGTACTTC
V: TRBV14; D: NA; size: NA; J: TRBJ2-1; CDR3: CASSPIRETVDNEQFF; DNA: TGTGCCAGCAGCCCTATCAGGGAGACAGTGGACAATGAGCAGTTCTTC
V: TRBV2; D: TRBD1; size: NA; J: TRBJ2-7; CDR3: CASKDRPGWYEQYF; DNA: TGTGCCAGTAAGGACAGGCCGGGATGGTACGAGCAGTACTTC
V: TRBV14; D: NA; size: few; J: TRBJ2-1; CDR3: CASSQATSIDEQFF; DNA: TGTGCCAGCAGCCAAGCCACTAGCATCGATGAGCAGTTCTTC
V: TRBV4-1; D: NA; size: NA; J: TRBJ2-7; CDR3: CASSRLGTDTYEQYF; DNA: TGCGCCAGCAGCCGCCTGGGGACGGATACCTACGAGCAGTACTTC
V: TRBV18; D: NA; size: NA; J: TRBJ1-2; CDR3: CASSPPSGSAYGYTF; DNA: TGTGCCAGCTCACCACCGAGCGGCAGCGCCTATGGCTACACCTTC
V: TRBV5-1; D: NA; size: NA; J: TRBJ1-1; CDR3: CASSLTGTYEAFF; DNA: TGCGCCAGCAGCTTGACAGGAACTTATGAAGCTTTCTTT
V: TRBV9; D: NA; size: NA; J: TRBJ1-3; CDR3: CASSVGDSGNTIYF; DNA: TGTGCCAGCAGCGTTGGGGATTCTGGAAACACCATATATTTT
V: TRBV2; D: NA; size: NA; J: TRBJ2-3; CDR3: CASSEAADTQYF; DNA: TGTGCCAGCAGTGAGGCAGCAGATACGCAGTATTTT
V: TRBV30; D: NA; size: NA; J: TRBJ1-2; CDR3: CAWTGYPLYGYTF; DNA: TGTGCCTGGACAGGGTACCCGCTCTATGGCTACACCTTC
V: TRBV30; D: NA; size: NA; J: TRBJ2-3; CDR3: CAWSPGTGEADTQYF; DNA: TGTGCCTGGTCTCCCGGGACGGGTGAAGCAGATACGCAGTATTTT
V: TRBV29-1; D: NA; size: NA; J: TRBJ2-5; CDR3: CSVLRDQETQYF; DNA: TGCAGCGTTTTAAGGGACCAAGAGACCCAGTACTTC
V: TRBV27; D: NA; size: NA; J: TRBJ1-5; CDR3: CASSAGPLTSNQPQHF; DNA: TGTGCCAGCAGTGCCGGACCACTAACTAGCAATCAGCCCCAGCATTTT
V: TRBV29-1; D: NA; size: NA; J: TRBJ2-2; CDR3: CSVEDNRERIGELFF; DNA: TGCAGCGTTGAAGATAACAGGGAAAGGATCGGGGAGCTGTTTTTT
V: TRBV25-1; D: TRBD2; size: NA; J: TRBJ2-7; CDR3: CASEPGLAGDEQYF; DNA: TGTGCCAGCGAACCGGGACTAGCGGGGGACGAGCAGTACTTC